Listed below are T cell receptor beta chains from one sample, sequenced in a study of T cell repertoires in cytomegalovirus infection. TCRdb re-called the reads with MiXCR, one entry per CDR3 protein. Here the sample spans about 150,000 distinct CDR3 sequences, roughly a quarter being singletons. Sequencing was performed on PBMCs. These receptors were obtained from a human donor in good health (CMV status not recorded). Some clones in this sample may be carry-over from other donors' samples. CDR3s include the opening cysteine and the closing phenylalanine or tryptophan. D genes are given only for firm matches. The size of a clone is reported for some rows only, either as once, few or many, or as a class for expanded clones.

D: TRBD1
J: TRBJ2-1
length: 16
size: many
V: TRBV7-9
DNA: TGTGCCAGCAGCCCCCCGGGACAGCCCACCTACAATGAGCAGTTCTTC
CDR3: CASSPPGQPTYNEQFF

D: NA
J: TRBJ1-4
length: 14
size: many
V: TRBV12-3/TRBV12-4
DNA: TGTGCCAGCAGTTCGAGTAAGGGCGGAGAAAAACTGTTTTTT
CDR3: CASSSSKGGEKLFF

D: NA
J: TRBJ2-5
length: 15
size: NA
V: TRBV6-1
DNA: TGTGCCAGCAGTTATACCCAGGGAACCGGGGAGACCCAGTACTTC
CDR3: CASSYTQGTGETQYF

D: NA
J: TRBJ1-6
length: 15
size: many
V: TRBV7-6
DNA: TGTGCCAGCAGCTTAGGAGGGACCTCCTTTTCACCCCTCCACTTT
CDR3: CASSLGGTSFSPLHF

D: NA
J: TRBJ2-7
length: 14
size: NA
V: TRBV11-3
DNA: TGTGCCAGCAGCTCAAACGTATACCCCTACGAGCAGTACTTC
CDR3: CASSSNVYPYEQYF

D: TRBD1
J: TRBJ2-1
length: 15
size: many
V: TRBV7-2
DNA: TGTGCCAGCAGCTCCGGGACAGGAGCCTACAATGAGCAGTTCTTC
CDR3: CASSSGTGAYNEQFF

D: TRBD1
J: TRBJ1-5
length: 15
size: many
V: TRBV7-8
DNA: TGTGCCAGCAGCAAACAACAGGGGGCGAATCAGCCCCAGCATTTT
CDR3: CASSKQQGANQPQHF

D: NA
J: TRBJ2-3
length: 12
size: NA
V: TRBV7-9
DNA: TGTGCCAGCAGGAGGGAATCCACTGCGCAGTATTTT
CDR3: CASRRESTAQYF

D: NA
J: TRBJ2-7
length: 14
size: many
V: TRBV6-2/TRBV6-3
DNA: TGTGCCAGCAGACAGGGCGGTAGCTCCTACGAGCAGTACTTC
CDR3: CASRQGGSSYEQYF

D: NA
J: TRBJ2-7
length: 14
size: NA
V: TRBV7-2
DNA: TGTGCCAGCAGCGTGGACTGGCCCAGCTACAAGCAGTACTTC
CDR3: CASSVDWPSYKQYF

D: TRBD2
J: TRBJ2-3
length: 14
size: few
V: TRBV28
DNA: TGTGCCAGCATCTCGCCTAGCGGGACAGATACGCAGTATTTT
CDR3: CASISPSGTDTQYF

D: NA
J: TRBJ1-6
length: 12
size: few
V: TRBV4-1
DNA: TGCGCCAGCAGCCAAGTCCAGGCACCCCTCCACTTT
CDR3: CASSQVQAPLHF

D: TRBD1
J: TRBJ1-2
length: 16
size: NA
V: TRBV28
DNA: TGTGCCAGCAGTTCCAATGTCGGGACAGGGGAAGGTGGCTACACCTTC
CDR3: CASSSNVGTGEGGYTF

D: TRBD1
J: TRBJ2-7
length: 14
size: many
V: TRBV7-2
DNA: TGTGCCAGCAGCTTAGGCCAGGGGGTCCGCGAGCAGTACTTC
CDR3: CASSLGQGVREQYF

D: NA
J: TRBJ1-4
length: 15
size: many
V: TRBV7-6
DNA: TGTGCCAGCAGCTTAGGACGGGGTCGGTCTGAAAAACTGTTTTTT
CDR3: CASSLGRGRSEKLFF

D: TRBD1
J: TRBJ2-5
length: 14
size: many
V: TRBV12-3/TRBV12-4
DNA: TGTGCCAGCAGTCTACAGACAGGGGCAGAGACCCAGTACTTC
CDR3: CASSLQTGAETQYF

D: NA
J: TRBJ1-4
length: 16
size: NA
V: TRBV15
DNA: TGTGCCACCAGCTGGGGAACAGGGCTAACTAATGAAAAACTGTTTTTT
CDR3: CATSWGTGLTNEKLFF

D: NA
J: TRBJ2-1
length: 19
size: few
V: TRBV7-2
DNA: TGTGCCAGCAGCTTAGTAGGGGGAGGGGGGGGGGGCGGTAGGAATGAGCAGTTCTTC
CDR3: CASSLVGGGGGGGRNEQFF

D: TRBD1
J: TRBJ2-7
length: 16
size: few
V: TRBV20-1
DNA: TGCAGTGCTAGAGCTCCCCCGGGACAGGGAACGTCTGGGCAGTACTTC
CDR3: CSARAPPGQGTSGQYF

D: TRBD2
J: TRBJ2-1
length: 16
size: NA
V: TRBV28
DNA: TGTGCCAGCAGTTTATTCGGGACTAGTATCAACAATGAGCAGTTCTTC
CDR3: CASSLFGTSINNEQFF

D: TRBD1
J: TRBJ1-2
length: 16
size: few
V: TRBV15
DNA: TGTGCCACCAGCAGAAGCCCTAACGACAGGGACTATGGCTACACCTTC
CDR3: CATSRSPNDRDYGYTF

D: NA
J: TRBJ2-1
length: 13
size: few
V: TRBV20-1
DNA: TGCAGTGTCGTCCGCCAGGTACTCAATGAGCAGTTCTTC
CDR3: CSVVRQVLNEQFF

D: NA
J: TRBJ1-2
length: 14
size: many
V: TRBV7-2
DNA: TGTGCCAGCAGCTCCGGGAGCGCATTTTATGGCTACACCTTC
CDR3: CASSSGSAFYGYTF

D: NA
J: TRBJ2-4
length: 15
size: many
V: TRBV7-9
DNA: TGTGCCAGCAACGGGGGCATCGGAGCCAAAAACATTCAGTACTTC
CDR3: CASNGGIGAKNIQYF

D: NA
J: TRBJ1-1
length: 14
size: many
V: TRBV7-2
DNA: TGTGCCAGCAGCTTAGCGAGGGTGAACACTGAAGCTTTCTTT
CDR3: CASSLARVNTEAFF

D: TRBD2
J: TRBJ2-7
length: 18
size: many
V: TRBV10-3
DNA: TGTGCCATCAGTGAGTCGAAAATAAAAGAAACAGGGACTAGAGAGCAGTACTTC
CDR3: CAISESKIKETGTREQYF

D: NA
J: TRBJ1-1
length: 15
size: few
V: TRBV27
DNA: TGTGCCAGCAGAAGCGGGACCGGAGGTAGCACTGAAGCTTTCTTT
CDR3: CASRSGTGGSTEAFF

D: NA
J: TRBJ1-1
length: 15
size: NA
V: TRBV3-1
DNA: TGTGCCAGCAGCCAAGGCCGGGGGCCGGGCACTGAAGCTTTCTTT
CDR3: CASSQGRGPGTEAFF

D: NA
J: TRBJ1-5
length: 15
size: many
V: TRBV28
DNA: TGTGCCAGCAGTTACCTCGTCGGGGAAGGGCAGCCCCAGCATTTT
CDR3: CASSYLVGEGQPQHF

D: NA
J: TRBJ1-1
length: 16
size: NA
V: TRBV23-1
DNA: TGCGCCAGCAGTCAATCCCCCTGGACGGTGAACACTGAAGCTTTCTTT
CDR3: CASSQSPWTVNTEAFF

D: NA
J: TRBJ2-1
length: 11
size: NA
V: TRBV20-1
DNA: TGCAGTGCTAGGGGGCGGAATGAGCAGTTCTTC
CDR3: CSARGRNEQFF

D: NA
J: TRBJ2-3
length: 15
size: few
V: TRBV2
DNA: TGTGCCAGCAGTGAGGGACTGCCTAGCACAGATACGCAGTATTTT
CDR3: CASSEGLPSTDTQYF

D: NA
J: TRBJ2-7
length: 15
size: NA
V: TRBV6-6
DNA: TGTGCCAGCAGTTACTCGAGACTCCCCTCCTACGAGCAGTACTTC
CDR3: CASSYSRLPSYEQYF

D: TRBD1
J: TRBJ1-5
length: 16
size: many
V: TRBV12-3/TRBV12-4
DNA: TGTGCCAGCAGTTTAGGGCAGGGGGCGCAGGGTCAGCCCCAGCATTTT
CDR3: CASSLGQGAQGQPQHF

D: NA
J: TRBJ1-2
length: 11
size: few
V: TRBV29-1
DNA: TGCAGCGTCCAGGGGAGGTGGGGCTACACCTTC
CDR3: CSVQGRWGYTF

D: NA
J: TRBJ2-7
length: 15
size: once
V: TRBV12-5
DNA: TGTGCTAGTGGTTTCCCACAGGGGGGGTCCTACGAGCAGTACTTC
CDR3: CASGFPQGGSYEQYF

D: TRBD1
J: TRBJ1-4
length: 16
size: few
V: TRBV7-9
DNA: TGTGCCAGCAGCTTAGTGGGACCCGGGACAGCGGAAAAACTGTTTTTT
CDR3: CASSLVGPGTAEKLFF

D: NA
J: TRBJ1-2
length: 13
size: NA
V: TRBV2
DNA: TGTGCCAGCACCAGATCGCACACCTATGGCTACACCTTC
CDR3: CASTRSHTYGYTF

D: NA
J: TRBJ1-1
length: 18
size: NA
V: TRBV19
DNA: TGTGCCAGTAGTATAGGATTTGGGGCAGGGTCTATGAACACTGAAGCTTTCTTT
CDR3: CASSIGFGAGSMNTEAFF

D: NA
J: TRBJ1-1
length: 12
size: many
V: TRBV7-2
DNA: TGTGCCAGCAGCTTCATGTTCCGGGAAGCTTTCTTT
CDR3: CASSFMFREAFF

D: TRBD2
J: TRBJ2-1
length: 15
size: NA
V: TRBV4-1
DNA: TGCGCCAGCAGCCAAGAAGGGACTAGGGACAATGAGCAGTTCTTC
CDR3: CASSQEGTRDNEQFF

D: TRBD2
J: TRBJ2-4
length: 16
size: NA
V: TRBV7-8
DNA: TGTGCCAGCAGCGGGAGCGGGGTTTTAGCCAAAAACATTCAGTACTTC
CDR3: CASSGSGVLAKNIQYF

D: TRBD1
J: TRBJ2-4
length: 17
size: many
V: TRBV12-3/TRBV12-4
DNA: TGTGCCAGCAGTCCTAGGGACAGCTTTTTAGCCAAAAACATTCAGTACTTC
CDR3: CASSPRDSFLAKNIQYF

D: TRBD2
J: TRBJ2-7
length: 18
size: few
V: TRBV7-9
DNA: TGTGCCAGCAGCTTAGGGGTTACTAGCGGGGTATCCTACGAGCGGCAGTACTTC
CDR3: CASSLGVTSGVSYERQYF

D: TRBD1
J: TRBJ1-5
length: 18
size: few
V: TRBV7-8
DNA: TGTGCCAGCAGCTTAGGACAGGGGTTCGCCTATGGCAATCAGCCCCAGCATTTT
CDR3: CASSLGQGFAYGNQPQHF

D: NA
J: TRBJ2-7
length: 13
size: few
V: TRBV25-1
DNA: TGTGCCAGCAGTGAAAGAAGAAACTACGAGCAGTACTTC
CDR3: CASSERRNYEQYF

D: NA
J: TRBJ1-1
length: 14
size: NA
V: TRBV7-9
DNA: TGTGCCAGCAGCTCCCTCGGGGGGAACACTGAAGCTTTCTTT
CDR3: CASSSLGGNTEAFF

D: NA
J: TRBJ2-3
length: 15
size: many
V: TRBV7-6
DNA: TGTGCCAGCAGCCCCCGGGACGCTACCGCAGATACGCAGTATTTT
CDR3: CASSPRDATADTQYF

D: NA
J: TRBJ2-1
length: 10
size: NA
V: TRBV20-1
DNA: TGCAGTGCAAGGTATAATGAGCAGTTCTTC
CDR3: CSARYNEQFF

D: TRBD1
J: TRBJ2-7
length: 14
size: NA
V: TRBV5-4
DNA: TGTGCCAGCAGCCTGTGGGACAGCCGCTACGAGCAGTACTTC
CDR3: CASSLWDSRYEQYF

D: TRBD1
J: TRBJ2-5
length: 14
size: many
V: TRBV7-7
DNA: TGTGCTAGCAGCCGGACAGGGAGGCAAGAGACCCAGTACTTC
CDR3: CASSRTGRQETQYF

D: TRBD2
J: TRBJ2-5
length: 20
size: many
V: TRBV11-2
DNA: TGTGCCAGCAGTCTTAGAGGACAGGTTCGACTAGCGGGGTATCAGGAGACCCAGTACTTC
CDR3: CASSLRGQVRLAGYQETQYF

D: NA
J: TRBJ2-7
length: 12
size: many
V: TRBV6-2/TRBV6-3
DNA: TGTGCCAGCAGTTACAGTGGGAGCGAGCAGTACTTC
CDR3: CASSYSGSEQYF

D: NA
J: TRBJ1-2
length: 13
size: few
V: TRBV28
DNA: TGTGCCAGCAGTTTTGAGAGGGCGTCGGGCTACACCTTC
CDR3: CASSFERASGYTF

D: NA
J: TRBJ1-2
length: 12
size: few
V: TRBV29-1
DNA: TGCAGCGTTACTTGGGGGGCGCGAGGCTACACCTTC
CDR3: CSVTWGARGYTF

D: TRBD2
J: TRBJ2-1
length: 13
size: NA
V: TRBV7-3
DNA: TGTGCCAGCAGCCCGGGACTAGCGGGAGGGCCGGTCTTC
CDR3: CASSPGLAGGPVF

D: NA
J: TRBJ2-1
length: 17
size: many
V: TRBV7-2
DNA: TGTGCCAGCAGCTTAAACAGGGACCGTAGCTCCTACAATGAGCAGTTCTTC
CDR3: CASSLNRDRSSYNEQFF

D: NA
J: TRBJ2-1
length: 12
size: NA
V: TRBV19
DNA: TGTGCCAGTAGTGTTACAGGGAATGAGCAGTTCTTC
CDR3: CASSVTGNEQFF